This TCR beta chain derives from a study of cytomegalovirus exposure and HLA in healthy donors (dated by TCRdb to between 2016 and 2019). At the level of the whole study: In an earlier analysis of some 610 of the donors, 276 Gb of sequence data and 95 million to 130 million unique TCR beta sequences from approximately 180 million T cells were reported. An early release that covered about 640 HLA-typed donors contained around 330 gigabases of sequencing data and tens of millions of unique TCR sequences. The genetic ancestry cluster associated with self-reported Caucasian donors included 70% to 85% of the roughly 400 genotyped donors. The study aimed to test whether cataloging public T cell receptors could reveal signatures of past pathogen exposure. The T cell repertoires of around 670 subjects were profiled by immunosequencing and related to cytomegalovirus serostatus. Besides the first cohort of around 670 subjects, a separate validation cohort made up of 120 different subjects was used. The study combined high-throughput TCR immunosequencing, statistical association of individual TCRs with disease status, and machine learning to predict cytomegalovirus infection status. A later analysis re-examined previously published TCR beta repertoires from 610 or so donors and added high-resolution HLA genotyping to investigate patterns of TCR occurrence. Rather than using new phenotypic data, the later analysis identified candidate immune exposures from TCR beta sequences and from how often those sequences occurred across donors. To decide whether each TCR beta V gene segment behaved as functional or pseudogenic, an earlier analysis of approximately 600 of the donors relied on high-throughput TCR beta sequencing. Alongside the repertoire data, information on donor age, sex, ethnicity and CMV serostatus was compiled. A later genetic analysis took genome-wide SNP genotypes for about 55% of the roughly 700 donors and used that subset as a discovery cohort. All discovery cohort repertoires had been generated using a single sequencing platform. Both class I and class II loci were covered by HLA typing, at four-digit resolution. Typing coverage differed by locus: A, B, C, DRB1 and DQB1 were typed in roughly 620-640 donors, DQA1 in approximately 520, DPA1 in 600 to 610, and DPB1 in around 440. Four or five DR-DQ haplotypes were handled as single units for association and clustering because linkage in the cohort was strong. Among 300 to 500 genotyped donors of the cohort, an average of roughly 230,000 unique TCR beta nucleotide sequences was sequenced per donor, of which 15% to 20% were non-productive.

The cohort comprised 550 to 700 healthy bone marrow donors. All cohort members were sampled while nominally healthy, although unrecorded immune exposures were likely present. The donor tested CMV seronegative, placing the donor among the 350 to 400 seronegative members of the cohort. Every donor gave a peripheral blood sample, and the peripheral blood mononuclear cells from that sample were used for TCR beta sequencing. Genomic DNA was extracted from the blood cell samples with the Qiagen DNeasy Blood Extraction Kit. The CDR3 starts with the cysteine, ends with the phenylalanine, and has 14 residues. Just CDR3 DNA is preserved here, 42 bases in frame from base 1. From V the trimming removes 9 bases and from J it removes 4 bases, while the gene matches leave 6 bases of the junction unaccounted for. From the germline V gene (reference sequence), CDR1 is LNHDA and CDR2 is SQIVND. General conclusions and limits of the study: Presence/absence analyses assumed roughly uniform sequencing depth across donors, an assumption that may not hold. A few of the identified cytomegalovirus-associated TCR beta chains were confirmed in vitro to be specific for cytomegalovirus antigens. Across donors, most TCR sequences were observed very rarely, whereas some public TCRs were present in many individuals. According to a later analysis, TCR association rates differed among HLA loci, with DRB1 alleles showing the most associated TCRs and HLA-C alleles showing the fewest. In a later analysis, several top co-occurrence clusters were reported to appear linked to parvovirus B19, influenza, CMV and Epstein-Barr virus. Some IMGT-functional V segments, including TRBV6-2 and TRBV6-3, could not be told apart with the 87-base-pair reads, so those segments were excluded. It was suggested by the authors that the approach could potentially be generalized to other disease states and immunological phenotypes. In an earlier analysis of about 540 of the donors, most TCR beta V segments were observed in productive rearrangements about 87% or about 30% of the time, broadly matching IMGT annotations. At a false discovery rate of 0.05, a later analysis linked 16,951 TCR beta sequences to specific HLA alleles. A group of highly shared sequence variants was considered likely to be a technical artifact of the sequencing pipeline. Because counts were too low, seventeen rarely observed V segments, including chromosome 9 orphons, were excluded from the earlier analysis of a few hundred of the donors. A further reported finding was that TCR beta sequences accurately predicted the HLA-A and HLA-B alleles for most subjects in the first cohort. According to a later analysis, most CMV-associated TCR beta chains appeared to be HLA-restricted, and the HLA associations seemed to be driven largely by CMV exposure. In a later genetic analysis, a missense DCLRE1C variant was associated with V-gene and J-gene trimming of TCR beta chains, and the association was replicated in an independent cohort. The classifier was reported to diagnose cytomegalovirus status with high specificity and sensitivity in both the original cohort and the validation cohort. Because HLA typing was unavailable for some donors at each locus, only the typed subset was used in association tests. The study gave a list of some 150 TCR beta chains associated with cytomegalovirus. This cohort had only TCR beta chains sequenced, and the lack of alpha or paired-chain data limited which features could be detected. According to a later genetic analysis, donors in an Asian-associated ancestry cluster had fewer N-insertions in productive TCRs than the approximately 700-donor mean. Assigning TCR associations to individual alleles was difficult when HLA alleles, especially DR and DQ, strongly co-occurred. For the cohort, immune exposure information was limited to CMV serostatus. In a later analysis, HLA-associated TCR beta chains were found to be more clonally expanded and to have lower generation probabilities than equally common non-associated chains. Linkage disequilibrium might explain the correlated functional status among segregating V segments, but an unknown experimental factor could not be excluded.

Receptor libraries were prepared by the immunoSEQ multiplex PCR assay. For the multiplex PCR, a mixture combining 60 forward primers for TCR Vbeta segments and 13 reverse primers for TCR Jbeta segments was used. A multiplex PCR assay on genomic DNA amplified the CDR3 region of rearranged TCR beta genes. The amplified TCR beta libraries were sequenced on the Illumina HiSeq System as 87-base-pair reads. In the source study's methods: In a later analysis, tens of millions of unique TCR beta chains were counted across the roughly 700 repertoires, and around 10 million of these chains were shared by at least two donors. Raw reads were error-corrected and collapsed into unique sequences with a nearest-neighbor algorithm that merged closely related sequences to remove PCR and sequencing errors. CDR3 sequences were aligned to IMGT reference sequences to assign V, D and J gene segments. For a sequence to be retained, a match of at least six nucleotides to both a V gene segment and a J gene segment was required. Rearrangements were called productive when the CDR3 lacked stop codons and stayed in frame with V and J; all others were non-productive. CDR3 was defined according to IMGT convention as the region running from the second conserved V-encoded cysteine to the conserved J-encoded phenylalanine. In an earlier analysis of approximately 590 of the donors, sequences lacking an unambiguous match to a single V gene segment were excluded. In an earlier analysis of a few hundred of the donors, a V segment was called functional when productive rearrangements were above 56.7%, and segregating when the standard deviation between donors exceeded 5%. A statistical classification framework was built to diagnose cytomegalovirus status from the catalog of TCR beta chain sequences. V and J gene assignment, in a later analysis, came from comparing TCR nucleotide sequences with IMGT/GENE-DB human TR gene sequences. In a later analysis, CDR3 sequences and most-parsimonious VDJ recombination scenarios were assigned using the TCRdist pipeline. In a later analysis, each TCR beta chain was defined by its CDR3 amino acid sequence together with its V-gene family, and reads without a unique V-gene family were excluded. To address suspected cross-contamination and a sequencing artifact, a later analysis removed around 590 highly shared, low-generation-probability nucleotide sequences. In a later analysis, a clonal expansion index was calculated for each public chain from normalized within-repertoire ranks of inferred template counts. Generation probabilities in a later analysis came from a VDJ recombination model fitted to out-of-frame rearrangements, and those results were checked against IGoR. In a later analysis, hypergeometric tests were used to score TCR-TCR, TCR-HLA and TCR-CMV co-occurrence, with a repertoire-size bias correction applied to TCR pairs. False discovery rates were estimated in a later analysis by permuting HLA or CMV assignments 20 times. In a later analysis, co-occurring TCRs were grouped using DBSCAN, and TCRdist sequence similarity was added for clustering within HLA-allele-positive subsets. Co-occurrence clustering excluded repertoires with fewer than 30,000 or more than 120,000 public chains, plus five with anomalous nucleotide sharing. This is the immuneACCESS table as TCRdb keeps it, with only in-frame sequences that have V and J called. A part of the clones is gone; compared with another copy, unresolved V genes explain less than half, and the rest is unexplained. V, J and clone size reflect that table, while D and trimming were determined from the DNA. The sample contains 180,000 or so clones, 82% of them found a single time. Roughly 0.097% of the sample is taken by the ten largest.

A note on this clone: Its antigen target is currently unknown. Base qualities were left out, and no much larger clone turns up one base away.

The TCR sequence derives from a boy between 2 and 15 years old in good health and CMV-seronegative. Sequenced sample: PBMCs. The rearranged segments are TRBV19 and TRBJ1-4; TRBD1 fits 9 bases in the junction. The CDR3 here reads CASHRDRVNEKLFF. The DNA sequence is TGTGCCAGCCACAGGGACAGGGTTAATGAAAAACTGTTTTTT.